The next 28 T cell receptor beta chains were all read from a single sample in a study of T cell responses to AZD1222 COVID-19 vaccine. Produced via immunoSEQ multiplex PCR; TCRdb's table is partial and in-frame only. This table has some 63,000 clones, 89% appearing once. The sample in question was peripheral blood, obtained 28 days after the second AZD1222 dose. These receptors were collected from an adult who received the AZD1222 COVID-19 vaccine.

The V call is TRBV5-1, the J call TRBJ2-5, with TRBD2 matching 14 bases. V dropped 4 bases and J dropped 5; count of bases not matched to a gene: 4. Germline CDR1 SGHRS, CDR2 YFSETQ. The CDR3 contains 15 residues. Here the CDR3 reads CASSRLAGGHETQYF. The CDR3 coding sequence is TGCGCCAGCAGCCGACTAGCGGGAGGGCACGAGACCCAGTACTTC. Based on the CDR3 plus reference TRBV5-1 and TRBJ2-5, the full variable domain is KAGVTQTPRYLIKTRGQQVTLSCSPISGHRSVSWYQQTPGQGLQFLFEYFSETQRNKGNFPGRFSGRQFSNSRSEMNVSTLELGDSALYLCASSRLAGGHETQYFGPGTRLLVL.

V usage is TRBV10-3 and J usage is TRBJ2-2; the match to TRBD1 covers 11 bases. V lost 6 bases, J lost 6 bases, and 6 bases stayed unmatched. Germline lookup yields CDR1 ENHRY and CDR2 SYGVKD. The CDR3 length is 15 residues. The chain's CDR3 is CAIRPGQGASGELFF. CDR3 coding DNA: TGTGCCATCAGGCCTGGACAGGGGGCGTCCGGGGAGCTGTTTTTT.

The V call is TRBV30, the J call TRBJ2-5, with D possibly being TRBD1 (6 bases). V lost 3 bases and J lost 5, with 10 bases in between. CDR1 and CDR2 (germline): GTSNPN, SVGIG (reference sequence). This CDR3 contains 12 residues. The CDR3 spells CAWRQDSETQYF. For the CDR3, the DNA is TGTGCCTGGAGGCAGGACAGTGAGACCCAGTACTTC.

J is TRBJ1-2 and V is TRBV10-3, with TRBD1 matching 8 bases. The CDR3 contains 15 residues. Germline CDR1 is ENHRY and CDR2 is SYGVKD. V was pared by 0 bases and J by 4 bases, with 4 bases of the junction left unmatched. CDR3 nucleotides: TGTGCCATCAGTGAGTCGATCGACAGGGGCTATGGCTACACCTTC. It yields the protein CAISESIDRGYGYTF.

This clone has more than one count but fewer than ten. V usage is TRBV5-4 and J usage is TRBJ1-1, with D hard to call. CDR1 SGHNT and CDR2 YYREEE come from the germline V gene (reference sequence). The CDR3 spans 14 residues. V lost 0 bases and J lost 4, with 10 bases in between. CDR3 coding DNA: TGTGCCAGCAGCTTGGAGGTTTTGAGCACTGAAGCTTTCTTT. Translating it yields CASSLEVLSTEAFF.

This chain connects TRBV5-6 to TRBJ1-6; D not resolved. The CDR3 runs to 13 residues. Germline V gene data show CDR1 as SGHDT and CDR2 as YYEEEE. Trimming pared 4 bases from V and 6 bases from J, leaving 8 bases between. The CDR3 spells CASSPGGNSPLHF. The CDR3 DNA reads TGTGCCAGCAGCCCTGGCGGTAATTCACCCCTCCACTTT.

The J gene is TRBJ2-2, the V gene TRBV12-5; possibly TRBD2 for D (5 bases). The ends were cut back, 4 bases at V and 4 bases at J, with 19 bases in the middle. The CDR3 totals 17 residues. Per germline, CDR1 LGHNT and CDR2 FRNRAP. CDR3 in DNA: TGTGCTAGTGGTTCGCCAAAAGTCGGGGAAGGCACCGGGGAGCTGTTTTTT. This codes for CASGSPKVGEGTGELFF. Supplemented by reference TRBV12-5 and TRBJ2-2, the full variable domain reads DARVTQTPRHKVTEMGQEVTMRCQPILGHNTVFWYRQTMMQGLELLAYFRNRAPLDDSGMPKDRFSAEMPDATLATLKIQPSEPRDSAVYFCASGSPKVGEGTGELFFGEGSRLTVL.

The chain employs TRBV3-1 (or the pseudogene TRBV3-2) and TRBJ1-2; 7 positions match TRBD1. Germline loops: CDR1 LGHDT, CDR2 YNNKEL (reference sequence). This CDR3 spans 15 amino acids. V shed 7 bases, J shed 4 bases, and the junction held 12 bases outside the gene matches. The DNA for the CDR3 is TGTGCCAGCACCCCATGGGACAGAAGATCCTATGGCTACACCTTC. Residues: CASTPWDRRSYGYTF.

The chain employs TRBV6-5 and TRBJ2-7; TRBD2 agrees at 10 bases. CDR1 and CDR2 from the germline V gene are MNHEY and SVGAGI. Trimming took 4 bases from V and 1 from J; bases not matched to a gene: 4. The CDR3 spans 15 residues. The CDR3 is CASSSLSGRSYEQYF. In DNA, the CDR3 is TGTGCCAGCAGTTCCCTTAGCGGGAGGTCCTACGAGCAGTACTTC.

The CDR3 spells CASSPTQGRGQPQHF. The CDR3 DNA follows: TGTGCCAGCTCACCAACACAGGGGAGAGGACAGCCCCAGCATTTT. This chain uses TRBV18 with TRBJ1-5; 7 bases agree with TRBD1. Per germline, CDR1 KGHSH and CDR2 LQKENI. This CDR3 region has 15 residues. Germline trimming cut 2 bases from V and 7 bases from J; bases unmatched to any gene: 8.

The chain couples TRBV27 to TRBJ2-3; D is possibly TRBD1 (6 bases). Trimming shortened V by 3 bases and J by 0 bases, and 13 bases separated the two germline ends. Germline assignment: CDR1 MNHEY and CDR2 SMNVEV (reference sequence). This CDR3 has 16 amino acids. The CDR3 is CASSFQGLSSTDTQYF. The CDR3, as DNA: TGTGCCAGCAGTTTCCAGGGGCTATCTAGCACAGATACGCAGTATTTT.

V and J are TRBV5-5 and TRBJ2-7; no firm D call. The CDR3 length is 12 residues. With 0 bases removed from V and 3 bases from J, the gap between germline ends came to 4 bases. The germline CDR1 and CDR2 sequences are SGHKS and YYEKEE (reference sequence). The CDR3 coding sequence is TGTGCCAGCAGCTTGGACTTCTACGAGCAGTACTTC. Translated: CASSLDFYEQYF.

This chain connects TRBV28 to TRBJ2-7; perhaps TRBD1 as D (6 bases). Germline assignment: CDR1 MDHEN and CDR2 SYDVKM. Trimming removed 4 bases at V and 4 bases at J, with 17 bases between. The CDR3 loop spans 15 amino acids. CDR3 loop: CASSSGTPNFYEQYF. The CDR3, as DNA: TGTGCCAGCAGTTCCGGGACACCAAATTTTTACGAGCAGTACTTC.

The sample holds a few counts of this clone. The chain uses TRBV6-5 and TRBJ2-6; no reliable D call. The germline V gene encodes CDR1 MNHEY and CDR2 SVGAGI. CDR3 length: 15 amino acids. V was clipped by 5 bases and J by 4 bases, with 12 bases between them. CDR3 residues: CASSQLLVGANVLTF. In DNA, the CDR3 is TGTGCCAGCAGTCAACTACTGGTGGGGGCCAACGTCCTGACTTTC.

This rearrangement joins TRBV11-3 to TRBJ2-5, with D perhaps assigned TRBD1 or TRBD2 (5 bases each). Trimming took 4 bases from V and 7 from J, leaving 25 bases between them. The V gene's germline CDR1 is SGHNT and CDR2 YENEEA. The CDR3 sequence is 17 residues long. The CDR3 coding sequence is TGTGCCAGCAGCTCTACCCATCGGGGCGAGGGGCTAGGGACCCAGTACTTC. This codes for CASSSTHRGEGLGTQYF. Filled out from reference TRBV11-3 and TRBJ2-5, the complete variable domain reads EAGVVQSPRYKIIEKKQPVAFWCNPISGHNTLYWYLQNLGQGPELLIRYENEEAVDDSQLPKDRFSAERLKGVDSTLKIQPAELGDSAVYLCASSSTHRGEGLGTQYFGPGTRLLVL.

The chain has TRBV19 and TRBJ1-2, with D possibly TRBD1 on 5 matching bases. CDR1 LNHDA and CDR2 SQIVND come from the germline V gene (reference sequence). Trimming took off 6 bases at V and 0 bases at J, with 23 bases between the two ends. CDR3 length equals 18 residues. The CDR3 reads CASSNPVRDRGANYGYTF. CDR3 sequence (DNA): TGTGCCAGTAGCAACCCCGTTCGGGACCGAGGAGCTAACTATGGCTACACCTTC.

The rearrangement joins TRBV6-5 to TRBJ2-5; D gene ambiguous. The V gene's germline CDR1 is MNHEY and CDR2 SVGAGI. Trimming took off 0 bases at V and 1 base at J, with 9 bases between the two ends. This CDR3 spans 15 amino acids. DNA for the CDR3: TGTGCCAGCAGTTACTCGAGGCCGGGCCAAGAGACCCAGTACTTC. Protein product: CASSYSRPGQETQYF.

The chain recombines TRBV30 with TRBJ2-2, with 16 nucleotides matching TRBD2. The V gene's germline CDR1 is GTSNPN and CDR2 SVGIG (reference sequence). The V and J ends lost 5 bases and 5 bases, in that order; junction bases with no gene match: 8. The CDR3 length is 17 residues. Written as DNA, the CDR3 is TGTGCCTGGCGTGGGACTAGCGGGGGGGCCGAGACCGGGGAGCTGTTTTTT. Amino acid sequence: CAWRGTSGGAETGELFF. The full variable domain, with the rest looked up from reference TRBV30 and TRBJ2-2, is SQTIHQWPATLVQPVGSPLSLECTVEGTSNPNLYWYRQAAGRGLQLLFYSVGIGQISSEVPQNLSASRPQDRQFILSSKKLLLSDSGFYLCAWRGTSGGAETGELFFGEGSRLTVL.

The chain links TRBV6-4 to TRBJ2-7, with 8 bases that match TRBD1. V was pared by 6 bases and J by 3 bases, with 4 bases of the junction left unmatched. Germline CDR1 reads MRHNA; CDR2 reads SNTAGT. This CDR3 region has 13 residues. This CDR3 is CASSVDRGYEQYF. The CDR3 DNA reads TGTGCCAGCAGCGTCGACAGGGGCTACGAGCAGTACTTC.

The J gene is TRBJ1-1, the V gene TRBV18; D gene uncertain. The germline gives CDR1 KGHSH, CDR2 LQKENI. The CDR3 runs 14 residues. Between the trimmed V and J ends, which lost 4 bases and 6 bases, there was a span of 15 bases. Here the CDR3 reads CASSQAQSRSEAFF. The CDR3 DNA sequence: TGTGCCAGCTCACAGGCACAGTCCCGCTCTGAAGCTTTCTTT.

V gene TRBV6-5 combines with J gene TRBJ1-2; D remains ambiguous. The length of the CDR3 is 11 residues. Germline CDR1 MNHEY, CDR2 SVGAGI. Trimming pared 2 bases from V and 8 bases from J, leaving 6 bases between. CDR3 bases: TGTGCCAGCAGTTACGGTACGGGCTACACCTTC. This sequence encodes CASSYGTGYTF.

For the CDR3, the DNA is TGTGCCCTGGGAGGGCTTTCAGCGGATGGCTACACCTTC. This encodes CALGGLSADGYTF. V and J are TRBV28 and TRBJ1-2; no firm D call. The CDR3 totals 13 residues. V was cut by 11 bases and J by 6 bases, with 19 bases left in between. The germline CDR1 and CDR2 sequences are MDHEN and SYDVKM.

The chain has TRBV9 and TRBJ2-2; D unresolved. This CDR3 spans 13 amino acids. The germline gives CDR1 SGDLS, CDR2 YYNGEE. V lost 0 bases and J lost 6, with 6 bases in between. The CDR3 coding sequence is TGTGCCAGCAGCGTAGTGGGGTCCGGGGAGCTGTTTTTT. Translating gives CASSVVGSGELFF.

The CDR3 region has the DNA TGCGCCAGCGGGACAGGGGGGACCGGGGAGCTGTTTTTT. This translates into CASGTGGTGELFF. This chain joins TRBV5-1 and TRBJ2-2, with TRBD1 identical over 11 bases. Germline V gene data show CDR1 as SGHRS and CDR2 as YFSETQ. The trim removed 7 bases at V and 5 bases at J, leaving 1 base unmatched. CDR3 length: 13 amino acids.

The rearrangement links TRBV10-3 to TRBJ1-5, with 9 nucleotides matching TRBD1. The germline V gene has CDR1 ENHRY and CDR2 SYGVKD. The CDR3 consists of 15 residues. The trim removed 2 bases at V and 7 bases at J, leaving 6 bases unmatched. The CDR3 is CAISETGTGFQPQHF. The CDR3 nucleotides read TGTGCCATCAGTGAGACCGGGACAGGGTTCCAGCCCCAGCATTTT.

This chain joins TRBV28 and TRBJ1-5; a weak D match, TRBD1 (5 bases). V gave up 4 bases and J gave up 2 bases, with 15 bases separating them. Per the germline V gene, CDR1 is MDHEN and CDR2 is SYDVKM. This CDR3 has 16 amino acids. The CDR3, as DNA: TGTGCCAGCAGTTCGACAGAGGGTTTGCGCAATCAGCCCCAGCATTTT. It is translated as CASSSTEGLRNQPQHF.

This rearrangement joins TRBV10-1 to TRBJ2-3; tentatively, D is TRBD2 (7 bases). The CDR3 runs 15 residues. The ends were cut back, 6 bases at V and 5 bases at J, with 18 bases in the middle. Germline CDR1 reads WNHNN; CDR2 reads SYGVQD (reference sequence). CDR3: CASSGAGGLKDTQYF. DNA for the CDR3: TGCGCCAGCAGCGGGGCCGGGGGGCTGAAAGATACGCAGTATTTT.

The rearrangement links TRBV19 to TRBJ2-1; possibly TRBD2 for D (6 bases). Germline CDR1 and CDR2: LNHDA and SQIVND (reference sequence). The CDR3 has 16 amino acids. V was trimmed by 6 bases and J by 0 bases, leaving 15 bases between them. The CDR3 here is CASRPGTARSYNEQFF. The CDR3 nucleotides read TGTGCCAGTAGACCCGGGACTGCCCGCTCCTACAATGAGCAGTTCTTC.